This T cell receptor beta chain comes out of a study of CD8+CD57+ T cells in acquired aplastic anemia (dated 2018 in TCRdb). Turning to the overall study: On average, sorted CD4+ and CD8+ cells yielded around 3.5 ug of extracted DNA, with a range of about 0.19 to 30 ug. An average of about 10 million reads for CD4+ cells and 11.0 million reads for CD8+ cells was obtained from healthy donor samples.

V and J are truncated by 1 base and 6 bases respectively, leaving an intervening sequence of 6 bases. The CDR3 covers 13 residues, taking in both the cysteine and the phenylalanine. The entry retains the CDR3 DNA only, 39 bases that are in frame from base 1. CDR1 and CDR2, looked up from the germline V gene, are SGHVS and FQNEAQ. In the study, sorted CD4+ and CD8+ blood T cells from patients with severe aplastic anemia and from healthy subjects underwent deep sequencing of TCR repertoires. Ficoll-Paque density gradient centrifugation was used to isolate peripheral blood mononuclear cells. Before DNA extraction, CD4+ and CD8+ T cells were sorted with FACS or magnetic beads. Genomic DNA was used as template for profiling of TCR beta VDJ combinations and CDR3 sequences. An Illumina HiSeq 2000 was used for TCR repertoire sequencing. The authors processed their data as follows. Repertoires were assessed using TRBV/TRBJ rearrangement plots, CDR3 size and DJ length profiles, and Simpson's diversity index. The most abundant DNA sequence in the deep sequencing data was defined as the immunodominant clone. CDR3 amino acid sequences were screened for sharing across subjects and were compared with published repertoires and the VDJdb database. TCRdb cleaned the public reads at Q25 with fastp, built clones with MiXCR and kept in-frame beta chains. All rows with the same CDR3 protein become a single entry with the most common DNA and genes. TCRdb's processing, not the study's, gives the V and J calls here. Recorded for this sample are roughly 180,000 distinct CDR3 sequences; about half of them occurred a single time. The ten largest clonotypes hold approximately 2.9% of the sample.

Points on this clonotype: Its antigen is unknown. Nothing much larger sits one base from this clone, and base qualities are not available.

Beyond this particular receptor, the publication reports: Around 28 CD8+ CDR3 sequences were found to be shared between patients and controls, but these sequences appeared to be highly expressed in patients and within the immunodominant clones of the patients. Between patients and healthy controls, no significant difference in CD8+ Simpson's diversity was found (P=0.060).

The source of this sequence is a human donor in good health. This chain joins TRBV7-8 to TRBJ2-2; the D gene is unclear. The sequenced material came from sorted CD4+, CD8+, or CD8+CD57+ T cells (not recorded which) from PBMCs. At the DNA level, the sequence is TGTGCCAGCAGCTTAGAATCCGCCGGGGAGCTGTTTTTT. This translates into CASSLESAGELFF.